Listed here is a single T cell receptor (beta chain). Its antigen is currently unknown. All the patients suffered relapse after autologous stem cell transplantation, and brentuximab vedotin exposure differed. The V gene's germline CDR1 is SGHNT and CDR2 YYREEE (reference sequence). After removal of 4 bases from V and 0 bases from J, the junction contained 10 bases not matched to a gene. The CDR3 covers 16 residues. Assay: immunoSEQ multiplex PCR; the TCRdb copy retains only in-frame clones and omits some. The sample consists of 130,000 to 150,000 clones, under 85% of them appearing once. The entry originates in a study of PD-1 blockade in classical Hodgkin lymphoma. Findings and limits, study-wide: Although disease activity or prior therapy may be involved, causes of the repertoire differences remain undefined. TCR diversity in CD4+, not CD8+, cells rose significantly by C4D1. Any patient who commenced nivolumab under 1 year after ASCT was excluded. It was reported that newly diagnosed patients had less baseline TCR diversity than healthy donors.

This chain connects TRBV5-4 to TRBJ2-7; TRBD2 aligns across 7 bases. The source is a human donor with classical Hodgkin lymphoma. Sequencing was performed on peripheral blood mononuclear cells (PBMCs), taken before the second cycle of nivolumab. The CDR3 DNA reads as TGTGCCAGCAGCCACGCCCAAGGCGGGAGCTCCTACGAGCAGTACTTC. Translated: CASSHAQGGSSYEQYF.